This T cell receptor beta chain was sequenced during a study of beta chain features in type 1 diabetes (dated by TCRdb to the late 2010s). Background for the entire study: Mean age, gender distribution, total cell number and subset yield did not differ between patients and healthy donors. A total of roughly 98,000,000 sorted cells were examined across all samples, and RNA yield correlated strongly with the number of cells per subset. In the study, recently diagnosed type 1 diabetes patients and matched healthy donors were compared on the TCRB repertoires of their sorted circulating CD4+ T cell subsets. Regulatory and stem cell-like memory subsets were obtained from only 8 patients and about 8 healthy donors, while naive and central memory subsets were obtained from all 30 or so donors. The full study reports these points: Because small numbers of individuals were included in the HLA sub-analyses, any influence of HLA type on TCRB rearrangement was left unresolved. At VDJ recombination sites, patients with type 1 diabetes made fewer insertions and deleted more nucleotides, a pattern implying thymic rearrangement abnormalities. In all four CD4+ subsets, TCRB CDR3 length was moderately but significantly shorter in type 1 diabetes patients. The naive, central memory and regulatory TCRB repertoires appeared to resemble one another more closely among patients than among healthy donors. Because cDNA was sequenced instead of genomic DNA, highly expressing activated cells could be over-represented, though the groups showed no difference in activation or CD3 levels. Shorter templates might be favored by PCR, yet because patient and control samples were amplified and corrected together, any such skew would affect both groups equally.

According to the germline V gene, CDR1 reads SGHVS and CDR2 reads FNYEAQ. At the junction V is shortened by 3 bases and J by 10 bases, with 15 bases in between. The CDR3 holds 13 amino acids from the cysteine to the phenylalanine. The retained sequence is limited to the CDR3, 39 bases, with the frame set at the first base. This clone has more than one count but fewer than ten. Its antigen specificity is not known. No base quality information exists; no much larger clone differs at one position. The entire amount of isolated RNA was reverse transcribed using the High Capacity cDNA Reverse Transcription Kit, so the sequenced TCRB transcripts were expressed ones. Deep immunoSEQ sequencing was performed on naive, central memory and regulatory T cell samples, with an average of approximately 4 million total reads per sample. Sorted cells were lysed in RLT buffer and RNA was extracted with DNase-treated RNeasy Micro or Mini kits, depending on cell number. Each cell subset was processed on its own to prevent cross-contamination, while patient and healthy donor samples were processed together. The immunoSEQ multiplex PCR was used to amplify TCRB sequences from cDNA, yielding 87-bp fragments that span the CDR3 region. Sequencing of the amplicons was performed on the Illumina HiSeq platform. Regarding the original processing steps: Synthetic template baselines were used to correct PCR bias computationally, reads within Hamming distance 2 were collapsed together, and singletons that could not be merged were discarded. By aligning reads against IMGT, V, D and J genes, CDR3 length, and insertions or deletions at six rearrangement sites were assigned. Clonotype counts were normalized to sorted cell number within each subset before computing true diversity and Gini coefficients with the tcR R package. The overlap coefficient, calculated on TCRB nucleotide sequences, was used to quantify repertoire sharing. As a proxy for the pre-selection repertoire, out-of-frame TCRB sequences from naive cells were analyzed. Not all clones reach the TCRdb copy of this immuneACCESS table, which keeps in-frame sequences only. Checked studies attribute under half of the gap to unresolved V genes and leave the rest unexplained. Clone size and V and J calls were adopted from that table, with D and trimming inferred from the DNA. In this sample the table shows approximately 600,000 clones, 12% of which occur a single time. 0.09% to 0.15% of the sample comes from the top ten.

Each donor gave one peripheral blood draw, approximately 0.11 L on average, collected into heparinised tubes. A BD FACSAria II was used to sort naive, central memory, regulatory and stem cell-like memory CD4+ T cells with a panel that included CD45RO, CCR7, CD25, CD127, CD95 and CD27. All sorted populations exceeded 95% purity. Right away, PBMCs were isolated by Lymphoprep density gradient centrifugation and were stained directly, with no culture step. So that batch effects would be minimized, each experiment stained and sorted samples in pairs, pairing one healthy donor with one patient. This TCR was sampled from a man between 25 and 39 years old with type 1 diabetes. This receptor chain uses TRBV7-6 and TRBJ2-5; no confident D gene assignment can be made. The sequenced material came from naive CD4+ T cells from blood. Interpreted using the paper, the cell subset or site label stands for: true naive CD4+ T cells. DNA sequence: TGTGCCAGCAGCTTGGCGGACGATGGTAGCCAGTACTTC. This yields the protein CASSLADDGSQYF.